This paragraph reports one TCR beta chain. The antigen is unknown. These data belong to a study of T cell responses to AZD1222 COVID-19 vaccine. Overall study context: Pooled samples include second doses given at about 4 or 12 weeks.

Trimming removed 3 bases from V and 5 bases from J, with 14 bases in between. This CDR3 is built from 13 residues. Germline V gene sequence: CDR1 GTSNPN, CDR2 SVGIG (reference sequence). Study conclusions and caveats: Compared with day 0, the breadth and depth of the Spike-specific TCR repertoire rose significantly after two doses of AZD1222. Clonal diversity may have been underestimated, and the donors were mostly white British, with more females than males. Repertoire sampling occurred only after the peak T cell response.

Sequencing used immunoSEQ multiplex PCR; TCRdb keeps in-frame clones, though not all of them. Of 150,000 to 200,000 clones listed, roughly 92% are singletons. This TCR derives from an adult in good health. The sample here was peripheral blood, taken on day 0 of AZD1222 vaccination. This chain links TRBV30 with TRBJ2-7, with D maybe TRBD1 (6 bases). CDR3 in amino acids: CAWSTGFGDEQYF. For the CDR3, the DNA is TGTGCCTGGAGCACAGGGTTTGGGGACGAGCAGTACTTC. The complete variable domain, with remaining parts taken from reference TRBV30 and TRBJ2-7, reads SQTIHQWPATLVQPVGSPLSLECTVEGTSNPNLYWYRQAAGRGLQLLFYSVGIGQISSEVPQNLSASRPQDRQFILSSKKLLLSDSGFYLCAWSTGFGDEQYFGPGTRLTVT.